The next 23 T cell receptor beta chains were all read from a single sample in a study of shared clonotypes between healthy human individuals. Some clones are missing from TCRdb's copy, which holds only in-frame ones; the method was immunoSEQ multiplex PCR. Of about 480,000 clones listed, approximately 79% are singletons. Sequenced material: PBMCs. These receptor sequences come from a woman between 40 and 50 years old in good health. Some clones in this sample may be carry-over from other donors' samples.

The chain employs TRBV7-9 and TRBJ2-7; TRBD2 matches 15 bases. The length of the CDR3 is 15 residues. The germline V gene encodes CDR1 SEHNR and CDR2 FQNEAQ (reference sequence). Trimming cost V 5 bases and J 4 bases; bases outside gene matches: 3. CDR3 coding DNA: TGTGCCAGCAGCCCTGGACTAGCGGGAGGGTACGAGCAGTACTTC. Translated, it gives CASSPGLAGGYEQYF.

This clone was detected many times. The V call is TRBV5-1, the J call TRBJ2-7; tentative D call: TRBD1 (5 bases). The CDR3 has 14 amino acids. V was trimmed by 0 bases and J by 6 bases, leaving 13 bases between them. Per the germline V gene, CDR1 is SGHRS and CDR2 is YFSETQ. The CDR3 loop is CASSLEAGRGEQYF. Here the CDR3 DNA reads TGCGCCAGCAGCTTGGAGGCAGGGCGCGGCGAGCAGTACTTC.

The J gene is TRBJ2-7, the V gene TRBV9, with 9 positions matching TRBD2. Germline CDR1 is SGDLS and CDR2 is YYNGEE. J lost 3 bases, V lost 0 bases, and 4 bases had no gene match. This CDR3 spans 15 amino acids. The CDR3 region has the DNA TGTGCCAGCAGCGTAGGTAGCGGGAGTTTCTACGAGCAGTACTTC. Its protein is CASSVGSGSFYEQYF.

The CDR3 nucleotides are TGCAGCGTTGTGGGGTCGGACAATCAGCCCCAGCATTTT. Amino acids: CSVVGSDNQPQHF. The V and J genes are TRBV29-1 and TRBJ1-5; no clear D gene. V gave up 4 bases and J gave up 3 bases, with 10 bases separating them. The CDR3 covers 13 residues. CDR1 is SQVTM, CDR2 ANQGSEA, per germline.

This chain joins TRBV5-4 and TRBJ1-1; D call uncertain. This CDR3 contains 14 residues. The germline V and J ends were trimmed by 0 bases and 3 bases, with 9 bases remaining between them. In germline, CDR1 is SGHNT, CDR2 YYREEE (reference sequence). CDR3 coding DNA: TGTGCCAGCAGCTTGGACAGAGCATACACTGAAGCTTTCTTT. The encoded protein is CASSLDRAYTEAFF. Full variable domain (missing parts from reference TRBV5-4 and TRBJ1-1): ETGVTQSPTHLIKTRGQQVTLRCSSQSGHNTVSWYQQALGQGPQFIFQYYREEENGRGNFPPRFSGLQFPNYSSELNVNALELDDSALYLCASSLDRAYTEAFFGQGTRLTVV.

The gene calls are TRBV2 and TRBJ1-3; 9 bases are a match to TRBD1. This CDR3 has 14 residues. V dropped 7 bases and J dropped 2; count of bases not matched to a gene: 3. From germline, CDR1 is SNHLY and CDR2 FYNNEI. DNA for the CDR3: TGTGCCAGCAAGACAGGGGGTGCTGGAAACACCATATATTTT. Its translation is CASKTGGAGNTIYF.

This chain uses TRBV29-1 with TRBJ2-3, with D perhaps matching TRBD1 or TRBD2 (6 bases each). Trimming pared 2 bases from V and 4 bases from J, leaving 10 bases between. The CDR3 sequence is 13 residues long. The germline gives CDR1 SQVTM, CDR2 ANQGSEA. The CDR3 sequence is CSVEKGEADTQYF. DNA for the CDR3: TGCAGCGTTGAAAAGGGGGAGGCAGATACGCAGTATTTT.

V gene TRBV19 combines with J gene TRBJ1-1; D perhaps matches TRBD1 (5 bases). Trimming stripped 7 bases from V and 0 bases from J, with 18 bases between. CDR1 is LNHDA, CDR2 SQIVND, per germline (reference sequence). The CDR3 covers 16 residues. The CDR3 reads CASTPGLLRVNTEAFF. The CDR3 DNA reads TGTGCCAGTACCCCGGGGCTCTTAAGGGTGAACACTGAAGCTTTCTTT.

This chain uses TRBV6-1 with TRBJ1-4; tentative D call: TRBD1 (5 bases). This CDR3 has 14 amino acids. In germline, CDR1 is MNHNS, CDR2 SASEGT. V lost 3 bases and J lost 7, with 12 bases in between. CDR3 region: CASSEGPSGEKLFF. The CDR3, as DNA: TGTGCCAGCAGTGAGGGGCCAAGTGGTGAAAAACTGTTTTTT.

The V gene is TRBV5-1, the J gene TRBJ2-5, with 9 bases lining up with TRBD1. This CDR3 is 17 amino acids long. The germline V gene has CDR1 SGHRS and CDR2 YFSETQ. V gave up 4 bases and J gave up 4 bases; unmatched junction bases: 14. CDR3 bases: TGCGCCAGCAGCCCTGGAGTTACCGGGACAGGGTTAGAGACCCAGTACTTC. Its protein product is CASSPGVTGTGLETQYF.

This rearrangement joins TRBV7-3 to TRBJ2-3; tentatively, D is TRBD1 (6 bases). The ends were cut back, 2 bases at V and 6 bases at J, with 15 bases in the middle. The CDR3 loop spans 15 amino acids. CDR1 and CDR2 from the germline V gene are SGHTA and FQGTGA. The CDR3 DNA is TGTGCCAGCAGCTTACAGGACAGCCCTTCGGATACGCAGTATTTT. Translating gives CASSLQDSPSDTQYF.

Worth noting for this clone: One junction end disagrees with the germline gene, perhaps due to a read error. The chain has TRBV28 and TRBJ2-7, with 7 bases lining up with TRBD2. The germline CDR1 and CDR2 sequences are MDHEN and SYDVKM. The length of the CDR3 is 11 residues. The CDR3 is CASRGGREPYF. The CDR3 DNA reads TGTGCCAGCAGGGGAGGGCGGGAGCCGTACTTC.

A remark on this clone: A much larger clone lies one base from this, so it may be a read error. The chain employs TRBV25-1 and TRBJ2-7; D may be TRBD1 (5 bases). Germline CDR1 MGHDK, CDR2 SYGVNS. Trimming shortened V by 5 bases and J by 0 bases, and 17 bases separated the two germline ends. The CDR3 is 16 amino acids. The CDR3 loop is CASSQPGCVNSYEQYF. As DNA, the CDR3 is TGTGCCAGCAGTCAACCAGGGTGCGTAAACTCCTACGAGCAGTACTTC.

V is TRBV14 and J is TRBJ2-3; 9 nucleotides line up with TRBD2. Germline values: CDR1 SGHDN, CDR2 FVKESK. This CDR3 spans 17 amino acids. The J segment lost 3 bases and the V segment lost 0 bases, leaving 7 bases of the junction unmatched. The CDR3 DNA follows: TGTGCCAGCAGCCAAGAATTGGCGGGAGGGCCTACAGATACGCAGTATTTT. It yields the protein CASSQELAGGPTDTQYF.

The V and J genes are TRBV19 and TRBJ2-6; 7 nucleotides align to TRBD1. Per germline, CDR1 LNHDA and CDR2 SQIVND (reference sequence). This CDR3 comprises 15 residues. V was pared by 5 bases and J by 4 bases, with 5 bases of the junction left unmatched. CDR3 DNA: TGTGCCAGTAGTCAGCAGGGGGTCGGGGCCAACGTCCTGACTTTC. It codes for CASSQQGVGANVLTF.

The rearrangement uses TRBV19 and TRBJ2-2, with D unresolved. Germline loops: CDR1 LNHDA, CDR2 SQIVND (reference sequence). CDR3 size: 15 residues. The V and J ends lost 1 base and 1 base respectively, with 7 bases between them. CDR3 sequence (DNA): TGTGCCAGTAGTATAGGGGCGAGGAACACCGGGGAGCTGTTTTTT. Protein product: CASSIGARNTGELFF.

The chain recombines TRBV28 with TRBJ2-3, with 7 bases identical to TRBD1. V shed 10 bases, J shed 0 bases, and the junction held 7 bases outside the gene matches. The germline gives CDR1 MDHEN, CDR2 SYDVKM. CDR3 length equals 14 residues. The CDR3 spells CANTSDRSTDTQYF. For the CDR3, the DNA is TGTGCCAACACCTCGGACAGGAGCACAGATACGCAGTATTTT.

The genes are TRBV2 and TRBJ2-3; a weak D match, TRBD2 (6 bases). The CDR3 has 16 residues. Trimming took off 1 base at V and 0 bases at J, with 11 bases between the two ends. Germline CDR1 and CDR2: SNHLY and FYNNEI. Here the CDR3 reads CASSEGFSGSTDTQYF. The CDR3 DNA follows: TGTGCCAGCAGTGAAGGCTTTAGCGGTAGCACAGATACGCAGTATTTT.

This clone was counted between two and nine times. The chain couples TRBV11-2 to TRBJ2-1, with 8 bases fitting TRBD1. This CDR3 spans 14 amino acids. Trimming removed 0 bases from V and 9 bases from J; junction bases left unmatched: 4. Germline V gene lookup returns CDR1 SGHAT and CDR2 FQNNGV. The CDR3 DNA is TGTGCCAGCAGCTTAGAGAGGACAGGGACTGAGCAGTTCTTC. Encoded protein: CASSLERTGTEQFF.

The rearrangement joins TRBV18 to TRBJ2-1, with TRBD1 identical over 9 bases. CDR1 is KGHSH, CDR2 LQKENI, per germline. V trimming: 1 base; J trimming: 5 bases; junction bases outside the gene matches: 9. The CDR3 has 17 amino acids. DNA of the CDR3: TGTGCCAGCTCACCACTACATTCGGGACAGGGTGACAATGAGCAGTTCTTC. Residues: CASSPLHSGQGDNEQFF.

The J gene is TRBJ1-6, the V gene TRBV30, with 7 bases fitting TRBD1. Germline V lookup: CDR1 GTSNPN, CDR2 SVGIG (reference sequence). The CDR3 spans 17 residues. J gave up 9 bases and V 1 base, and 15 bases lay outside the gene matches. This CDR3 reads CAWSAPWVAGGSSPLHF. DNA for the CDR3: TGTGCCTGGAGTGCTCCGTGGGTCGCAGGGGGGTCTTCACCCCTCCACTTT.

As for this clone: A far larger clone is a single base away, which makes a read error likely. Other DNA sequences in the same sample also yield this CDR3. V gene TRBV5-6 combines with J gene TRBJ1-1; 7 nucleotides agree with TRBD1. The CDR3 has 15 amino acids. Germline V gene data show CDR1 as SGHDT and CDR2 as YYEEEE. CDR3: CASSLLPGGGTEAFF. CDR3 DNA: TGTGCCAGCAGCTTGCTCCCAGGGGGGGGCACTGAAGCCTTCTTT. The full variable domain, rest sourced from reference TRBV5-6 and TRBJ1-1, is DAGVTQSPTHLIKTRGQQVTLRCSPKSGHDTVSWYQQALGQGPQFIFQYYEEEERQRGNFPDRFSGHQFPNYSSELNVNALLLGDSALYLCASSLLPGGGTEAFFGQGTRLTVV.

As concerns this clone: The sample has other DNA sequences that encode this CDR3 too. The chain has TRBV5-1 and TRBJ1-4; D call uncertain. The V end lost 0 bases, the J end lost 8 bases, and 5 bases lay between the germline ends. Germline loops: CDR1 SGHRS, CDR2 YFSETQ. The CDR3 is 12 residues long. CDR3 sequence (DNA): TGCGCCAGCAGCTTGGGCGGGGAAAAACTGTTTTTT. Translation gives CASSLGGEKLFF.